The clone carrying this TCR beta chain showed up just a few times. The data were taken from a study of memory CD4+ T cells and cytomegalovirus serostatus. CDR1 is LNHNV and CDR2 is YYDKDF in the germline V gene (reference sequence). V was trimmed by 0 bases and J by 4 bases, leaving 6 bases between them. The CDR3 runs to 13 residues. This table comes from immunoSEQ multiplex PCR, and its TCRdb copy is limited to in-frame clones, with some not included. The sample holds 35,000 to 45,000 clones, approximately 79% seen once. The sort gate was single viable CD3+CD4+CD8-CD45RO+ cells for memory CD4+ T cells.

This sequence was found in an adult in good health and CMV-seropositive. The sample was memory CD4+ T cells from blood. The rearrangement joins TRBV15 to TRBJ1-2; D is unclear. The chain's CDR3 is CATSREVFYGYTF. The CDR3 DNA follows: TGTGCCACCAGCAGAGAGGTCTTCTATGGCTACACCTTC.